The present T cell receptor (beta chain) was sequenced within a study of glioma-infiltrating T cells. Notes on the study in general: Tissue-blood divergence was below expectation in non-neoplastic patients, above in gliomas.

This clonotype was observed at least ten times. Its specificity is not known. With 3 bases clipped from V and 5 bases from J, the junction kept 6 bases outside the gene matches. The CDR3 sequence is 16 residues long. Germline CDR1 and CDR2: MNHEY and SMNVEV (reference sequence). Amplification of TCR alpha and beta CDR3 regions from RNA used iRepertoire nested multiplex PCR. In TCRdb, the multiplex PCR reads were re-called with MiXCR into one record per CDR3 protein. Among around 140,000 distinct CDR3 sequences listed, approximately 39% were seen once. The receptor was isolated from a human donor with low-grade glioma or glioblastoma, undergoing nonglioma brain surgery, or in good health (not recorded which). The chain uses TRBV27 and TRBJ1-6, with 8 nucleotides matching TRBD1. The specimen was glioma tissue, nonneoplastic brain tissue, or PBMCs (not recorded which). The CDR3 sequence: CASSFPGGVDNSPLHF. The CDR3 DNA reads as TGTGCCAGCAGTTTCCCAGGGGGCGTTGATAATTCACCCCTCCACTTT.